This TCR beta chain originates from a study of cytomegalovirus exposure and HLA in healthy donors. With 60 Vbeta and 13 Jbeta primers, the PCR was carried out. Here immunoSEQ multiplex PCR was the method, and the copy in TCRdb shows in-frame clones only, minus some. The table includes 80,000 to 100,000 clones, 60% to 85% detected once. Germline-derived CDR1 and CDR2 are MNHEY and SMNVEV (reference sequence). The CDR3 length is 15 residues. With 3 bases clipped from V and 2 bases from J, the junction kept 5 bases outside the gene matches. The source is a man aged 50-59 years in good health and CMV-seropositive. The specimen sequenced was PBMCs. V gene TRBV27 combines with J gene TRBJ2-5, with TRBD2 identical over 8 bases. The CDR3 DNA follows: TGTGCCAGCAGTTTCAGGTCGGGGGGGCAAGAGACCCAGTACTTC. The encoded protein is CASSFRSGGQETQYF.